Detailed here is one T cell receptor beta chain. Its antigen is not known. This PCR relied on a set of 60 Vbeta primers and 13 Jbeta primers. Using immunoSEQ multiplex PCR, the repertoire was profiled, and TCRdb retains in-frame clones only, with some absent. The table shows some 140,000 clones, with 76% occurring only once. The sample originates from a study of cytomegalovirus exposure and HLA in healthy donors. Study findings and constraints: A later analysis showed HLA-associated TCR beta chains outstripping equally common others in clonal expansion. The authors enumerated around 150 TCR beta chains as linked to cytomegalovirus. Reports showed the classifier diagnosing cytomegalovirus status with high specificity and sensitivity. A missense variant in DCLRE1C was later tied to TCR beta V- and J-gene trimming.

The receptor was derived from a man aged 35-49 years in good health and CMV-seronegative. Source material: PBMCs.

CDR3 loop: CASPGQLRGYTF. The DNA of the CDR3 is TGTGCCAGCCCGGGACAGCTTAGGGGCTACACCTTC. V gene TRBV5-8 combines with J gene TRBJ1-2; 7 bases line up with TRBD1. The CDR3 spans 12 residues. Germline V CDR1 and CDR2: SGHTS, YDEGEE. V lost 7 bases, J lost 8 bases, and 8 bases stayed unmatched.